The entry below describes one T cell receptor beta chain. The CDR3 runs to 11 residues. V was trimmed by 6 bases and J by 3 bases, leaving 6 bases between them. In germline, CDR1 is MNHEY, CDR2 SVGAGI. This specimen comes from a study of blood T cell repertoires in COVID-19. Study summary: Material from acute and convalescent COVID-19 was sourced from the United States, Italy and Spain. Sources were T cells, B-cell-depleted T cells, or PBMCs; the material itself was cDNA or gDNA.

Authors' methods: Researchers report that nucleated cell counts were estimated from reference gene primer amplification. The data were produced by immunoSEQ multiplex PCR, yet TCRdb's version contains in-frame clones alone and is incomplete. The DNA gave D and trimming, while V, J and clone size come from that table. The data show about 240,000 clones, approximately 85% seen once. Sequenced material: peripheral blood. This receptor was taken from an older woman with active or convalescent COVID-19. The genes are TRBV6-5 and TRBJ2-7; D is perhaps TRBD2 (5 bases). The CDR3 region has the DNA TGTGCCAGCAGCCGGGACTACGAGCAGTACTTC. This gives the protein CASSRDYEQYF.